The clone carrying this T cell receptor beta chain has a count of ten or more. As yet, its antigen is unknown. The sample belongs to a study of metastatic and nonmetastatic thyroid tumors. Study results and limitations: The reported finding was significantly higher TCR beta diversity in malignant thyroid tumors relative to benign nodules, in blood and tumor.

Until they underwent thyroid surgery, no patient had received any treatment. TCRdb re-called the PCR reads with MiXCR. This sample has some 37,000 clones, with around 21% found just once. The CDR3 loop spans 15 amino acids. Germline V gene lookup returns CDR1 LNHDA and CDR2 SQIVND (reference sequence). Trimming stripped 3 bases from V and 4 bases from J, with 13 bases between. The clonotype was recovered from a female donor with papillary thyroid cancer or a benign thyroid nodule (not recorded which). Some clones in this sample may be carry-over from other donors' samples. Sequenced input: blood. This chain uses TRBV19 with TRBJ2-1; D possibly corresponds to TRBD1 (5 bases). The CDR3 nucleotides are TGTGCCAGTAGTATCGGCAGGGCCGGATACAATGAGCAGTTCTTC. Its translation is CASSIGRAGYNEQFF. The complete variable domain, with remaining parts taken from reference TRBV19 and TRBJ2-1, reads DGGITQSPKYLFRKEGQNVTLSCEQNLNHDAMYWYRQDPGQGLRLIYYSQIVNDFQKGDIAEGYSVSREKKESFPLTVTSAQKNPTAFYLCASSIGRAGYNEQFFGPGTRLTVL.